This T cell receptor beta chain originates from a study of T cells in Graves' hyperthyroidism and ophthalmopathy. Amplified TCR beta CDR3 regions came from RNA transcripts. The HTBI primer set was used in a first-round RT-PCR of the TCR CDR3. TCRdb processed the multiplex PCR reads anew with MiXCR; each CDR3 protein has one entry. The profile shows about 460,000 distinct CDR3 sequences, approximately 23% of them singletons. CDR3 length: 15 residues. Germline V gene data show CDR1 as MDHEN and CDR2 as SYDVKM. Trimming cost V 5 bases and J 2 bases; bases outside gene matches: 7. Sequences were obtained from blood. V gene TRBV28 combines with J gene TRBJ2-3; 7 nucleotides match TRBD1. The clonotype was recovered from a woman in her 70s with Graves' ophthalmopathy. The CDR3 protein is CASSPGQRITDTQYF. The CDR3 DNA reads as TGTGCCAGCAGTCCGGGACAGAGGATCACAGATACGCAGTATTTT.